The 6 T cell receptor beta chains below were found in one sample sequenced in a study of T-cell memory formation after mild COVID-19. TCRdb re-called the 5' RACE reads with MiXCR, one entry per CDR3 protein. This sample carries around 200,000 distinct CDR3 sequences, more than 8% of them seen once, and the ten largest clones take 3% to 4%. Input material: PBMCs or a T cell subset sorted from them (not recorded which). These receptors were collected from a man aged 18 to 30 who had mild COVID-19 (a few samples of this study predate the infection). Cell type and time point are not known.

This clonotype was seen a few times. This chain uses TRBV4-3 with TRBJ1-2; D might be TRBD1 (5 bases). The V end lost 3 bases, the J end lost 0 bases, and 11 bases lay between the germline ends. Germline V CDR1 and CDR2: LGHNA, YSLEER. The CDR3 sequence is 15 residues long. DNA for the CDR3: TGCGCCAGCAGCCATACCGGGGCCTCTAACTATGGCTACACCTTC. It specifies CASSHTGASNYGYTF.

This clonotype was counted between two and nine times. The J gene is TRBJ2-3, the V gene TRBV6-4, with D unclear. The CDR3 consists of 13 residues. Trimming cost V 0 bases and J 3 bases, with 4 bases left between them. Per the germline V gene, CDR1 is MRHNA and CDR2 is SNTAGT. The CDR3 DNA reads TGTGCCAGCAGTGACTCGATGACAGATACGCAGTATTTT. Protein sequence: CASSDSMTDTQYF.

In this sample, this clonotype turned up many times. The CDR3 bases are TGTGCCAGCAGCTTACTAGCGGGGGCGTTCACCGGGGAGCTGTTTTTT. This codes for CASSLLAGAFTGELFF. J is TRBJ2-2 and V is TRBV11-2; 10 bases map to TRBD2. This CDR3 contains 16 residues. Trimming at V came to 2 bases and at J to 4 bases, leaving 4 bases not matched to a gene. The germline gives CDR1 SGHAT, CDR2 FQNNGV.

The chain carries TRBV12-3 or TRBV12-4 and TRBJ1-2; D is perhaps TRBD1 (5 bases). V gave up 2 bases and J gave up 6 bases, with 10 bases separating them. The CDR3 sequence is 13 residues long. The CDR3 DNA reads TGTGCCAGCAGTTTACAGGGCCCCGATGGCTACACCTTC. It codes for CASSLQGPDGYTF.

This clonotype was observed at least ten times. The chain recombines TRBV2 with TRBJ2-7, with 8 bases aligning to TRBD1. This CDR3 spans 13 amino acids. Unmatched junction bases numbered 6, after V lost 6 bases and J lost 5 bases. CDR1 and CDR2 (germline): SNHLY, FYNNEI. CDR3 protein: CASRPQQGDEQYF. Here the CDR3 DNA reads TGTGCCAGCAGACCGCAACAGGGGGACGAGCAGTACTTC.

V usage is TRBV5-1 and J usage is TRBJ1-6; 8 bases are a match to TRBD1. The CDR3 totals 14 residues. Trimming cost V 0 bases and J 9 bases; bases outside gene matches: 2. Germline V gene lookup returns CDR1 SGHRS and CDR2 YFSETQ. The CDR3, as DNA: TGCGCCAGCAGCTTGGAGCAGGGGGCTTCACCCCTCCACTTT. It translates to CASSLEQGASPLHF.